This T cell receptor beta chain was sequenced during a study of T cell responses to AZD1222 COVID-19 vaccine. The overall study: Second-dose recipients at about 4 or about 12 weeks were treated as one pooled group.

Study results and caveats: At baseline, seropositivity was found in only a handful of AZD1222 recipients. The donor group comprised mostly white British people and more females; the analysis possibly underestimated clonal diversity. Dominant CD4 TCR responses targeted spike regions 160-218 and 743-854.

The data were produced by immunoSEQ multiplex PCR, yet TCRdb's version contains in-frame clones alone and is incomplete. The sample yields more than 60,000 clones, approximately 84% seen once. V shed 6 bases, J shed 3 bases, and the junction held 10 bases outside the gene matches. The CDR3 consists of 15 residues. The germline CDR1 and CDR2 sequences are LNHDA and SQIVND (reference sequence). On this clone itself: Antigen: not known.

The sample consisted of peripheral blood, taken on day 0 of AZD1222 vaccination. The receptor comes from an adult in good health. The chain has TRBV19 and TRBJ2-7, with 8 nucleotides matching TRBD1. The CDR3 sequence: CASSESTGDNYEQYF. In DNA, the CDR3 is TGTGCCAGTAGCGAATCGACAGGGGACAACTACGAGCAGTACTTC.